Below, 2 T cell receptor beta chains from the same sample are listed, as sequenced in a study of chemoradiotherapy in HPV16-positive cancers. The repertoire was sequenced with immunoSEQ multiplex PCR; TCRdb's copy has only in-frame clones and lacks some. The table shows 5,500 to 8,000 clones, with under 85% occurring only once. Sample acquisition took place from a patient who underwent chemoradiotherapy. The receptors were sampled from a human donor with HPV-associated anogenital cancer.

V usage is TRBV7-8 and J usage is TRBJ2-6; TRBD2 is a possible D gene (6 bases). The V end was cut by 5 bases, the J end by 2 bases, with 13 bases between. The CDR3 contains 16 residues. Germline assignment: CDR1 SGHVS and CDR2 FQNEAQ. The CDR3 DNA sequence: TGTGCCAGCAGCCCCCTGGGGGGTGCTGGGGCCAACGTCCTGACTTTC. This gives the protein CASSPLGGAGANVLTF.

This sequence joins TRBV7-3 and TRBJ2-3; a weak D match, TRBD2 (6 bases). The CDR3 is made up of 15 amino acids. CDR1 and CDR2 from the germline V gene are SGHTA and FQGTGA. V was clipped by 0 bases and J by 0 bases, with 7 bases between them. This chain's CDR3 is CASSLTGGSTDTQYF. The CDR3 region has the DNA TGTGCCAGCAGCTTAACGGGGGGTAGCACAGATACGCAGTATTTT.